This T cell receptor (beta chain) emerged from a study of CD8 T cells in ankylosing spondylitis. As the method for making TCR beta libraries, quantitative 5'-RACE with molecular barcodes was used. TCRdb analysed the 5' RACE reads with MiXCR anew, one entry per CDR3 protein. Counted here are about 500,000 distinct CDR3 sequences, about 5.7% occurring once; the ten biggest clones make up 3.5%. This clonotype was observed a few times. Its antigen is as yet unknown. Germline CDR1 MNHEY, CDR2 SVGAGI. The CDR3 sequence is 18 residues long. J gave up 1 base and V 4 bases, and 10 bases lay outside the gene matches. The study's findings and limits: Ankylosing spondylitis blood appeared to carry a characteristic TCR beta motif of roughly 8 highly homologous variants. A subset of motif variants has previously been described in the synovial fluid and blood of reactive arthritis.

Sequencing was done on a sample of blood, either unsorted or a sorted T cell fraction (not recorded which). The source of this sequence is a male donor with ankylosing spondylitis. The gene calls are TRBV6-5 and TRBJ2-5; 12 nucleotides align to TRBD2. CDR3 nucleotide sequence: TGTGCCAGCAGTTCCCCGCTAGCGGGGGGGCCTCTCCAAGAGACCCAGTACTTC. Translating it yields CASSSPLAGGPLQETQYF.